The 9 T cell receptor beta chains below come from one sample, sequenced in a study of blood T cells in healthy people across ages (dated by TCRdb to the mid-2010s). Receptor amplification or capture employed 5' RACE. The reads were generated on an Illumina HiSeq 2500. The second PCR ran for about 6 to 12 cycles and used a J-beta primer mix along with a sample-barcoded 5' primer. TCRdb redid the processing of the public reads, applying fastp at Q25 and MiXCR, and retained in-frame beta chains. Identical CDR3 protein sequences are pooled into one entry, listed with their most common genes and DNA. For this sample there are 700,000 to 1,000,000 distinct CDR3 sequences; approximately 44% appear just once. The top ten clones comprise roughly a fifth of the sample. Sample: blood. Receptors originate from a man aged 55 to 70 in good health.

This clonotype was observed at least ten times. This chain uses TRBV5-1 with TRBJ2-7; D unclear. The CDR3 length is 15 residues. V lost 0 bases to trimming and J lost 3 bases, with 13 bases between them. Germline-derived CDR1 and CDR2 are SGHRS and YFSETQ. CDR3 nucleotides: TGCGCCAGCAGCTTGGAAACTTCACCCAACTACGAGCAGTACTTC. Translated: CASSLETSPNYEQYF.

This clonotype has a handful of counts. This chain connects TRBV6-2 or TRBV6-3 to TRBJ2-5; 8 nucleotides agree with TRBD2. Unmatched junction bases numbered 4, after V lost 5 bases and J lost 2 bases. CDR1 is MNHEY, CDR2 SVGEGT, per germline. The CDR3 is 14 residues long. The DNA of the CDR3 is TGTGCCAGCAGTATAGCGGGGAATCAAGAGACCCAGTACTTC. Amino acid sequence: CASSIAGNQETQYF.

Notes on this clonotype: One end of the junction fails to match germline, which may point to a read error. This chain links TRBV20-1 with TRBJ2-3, with D uncertain. From germline, CDR1 is DFQATT and CDR2 SNEGSKA (reference sequence). This CDR3 spans 13 amino acids. CDR3 in amino acids: CSASPDRGDTRYF. The CDR3, as DNA: TGCAGTGCTAGTCCCGACCGCGGAGATACGCGGTATTTT.

This chain joins TRBV7-9 and TRBJ2-7, with 9 bases that match TRBD1. From germline, CDR1 is SEHNR and CDR2 FQNEAQ (reference sequence). J gave up 2 bases and V 5 bases, and 16 bases lay outside the gene matches. The CDR3 covers 18 residues. CDR3: CASSQSPGTGMDPYEQYF. The CDR3 nucleotides are TGTGCCAGCAGCCAATCACCCGGGACAGGGATGGACCCCTACGAGCAGTACTTC. The entire variable domain, with the rest obtained from reference TRBV7-9 and TRBJ2-7, is as follows: DTGVSQNPRHKITKRGQNVTFRCDPISEHNRLYWYRQTLGQGPEFLTYFQNEAQLEKSRLLSDRFSAERPKGSFSTLEIQRTEQGDSAMYLCASSQSPGTGMDPYEQYFGPGTRLTVT.

The table lists this clonotype with a few counts. V usage is TRBV4-3 and J usage is TRBJ2-3; D perhaps matches TRBD2 (6 bases). This CDR3 comprises 15 residues. Germline lookup yields CDR1 LGHNA and CDR2 YSLEER. The V end lost 4 bases, the J end lost 3 bases, and 14 bases lay between the germline ends. CDR3 residues: CASSLGTFRTDTQYF. CDR3 DNA sequence: TGCGCCAGCAGCCTAGGGACTTTCCGGACAGATACGCAGTATTTT.

This clonotype was detected a few times. The genes are TRBV29-1 and TRBJ1-5; TRBD1 matches at 7 bases. Per the germline V gene, CDR1 is SQVTM and CDR2 is ANQGSEA. This CDR3 is built from 13 residues. V gave up 6 bases and J gave up 3 bases; unmatched junction bases: 5. The CDR3 loop reads CSVKTGINQPQHF. CDR3 sequence (DNA): TGCAGCGTCAAGACAGGGATCAATCAGCCCCAGCATTTT.

This chain uses TRBV4-1 with TRBJ2-7; D may match TRBD1 or TRBD2 (5 bases each). CDR1 and CDR2 (germline): MGHRA, YSYEKL. V lost 3 bases, J lost 6 bases, and 24 bases lay in between. There are 17 residues in the CDR3. DNA of the CDR3: TGCGCCAGCAGCCATGCCGACAGCTTACCGGAGGCCTGCGAGCAGTACTTC. Amino acid sequence: CASSHADSLPEACEQYF.

As for this clonotype: Since a much larger clone is just one base distant, this may be a read error. This rearrangement joins TRBV7-9 to TRBJ2-6, with no clear D. V shed 5 bases and J shed 0 bases, with 8 bases lying between them. The CDR3 has 15 amino acids. CDR1 is SEHNR, CDR2 FQNEAQ, per germline (reference sequence). The CDR3 is CASSQWGSGANVLTF. CDR3 bases: TGTGCCAGCAGCCAGTGGGGCTCTGGGGCCAACGTCCTGACTTTC.

This clonotype has more than one count but fewer than ten. The rearrangement uses TRBV20-1 and TRBJ1-1, with TRBD1 as a possible D gene (6 bases). The CDR3 totals 15 residues. Germline CDR1 reads DFQATT; CDR2 reads SNEGSKA (reference sequence). Trimming removed 3 bases at V and 5 bases at J, with 19 bases between. The CDR3 region is CSASRLGGLVTEAFF. The CDR3 DNA is TGCAGTGCTAGTCGCCTGGGGGGCCTGGTTACTGAAGCTTTCTTT.